The 5 T cell receptor beta chains below were found in one sample sequenced in a study of cytomegalovirus exposure and HLA in healthy donors. Researchers ran the PCR with 60 Vbeta and 13 Jbeta primers. The method was immunoSEQ multiplex PCR; TCRdb's version includes in-frame clones alone and lacks a portion of them. With about 210,000 clones in the sample, the ten largest clones hold around 0.95%. The sample consisted of PBMCs. These receptors all stem from a woman aged 25 to 45 in good health and CMV-seropositive.

This chain connects TRBV27 to TRBJ2-7; unclear D gene. Trimming removed 0 bases at V and 0 bases at J, with 9 bases between. The V gene's germline CDR1 is MNHEY and CDR2 SMNVEV (reference sequence). This CDR3 region has 15 residues. The CDR3 DNA follows: TGTGCCAGCAGTTTATCATGGGCTCTCTCCTACGAGCAGTACTTC. Protein sequence: CASSLSWALSYEQYF.

The gene calls are TRBV6-1 and TRBJ1-5; 9 bases are shared with TRBD1. The germline V gene has CDR1 MNHNS and CDR2 SASEGT. CDR3 length: 16 residues. The V segment lost 6 bases and the J segment 6 bases; nucleotides outside the gene matches: 12. CDR3 sequence (DNA): TGTGCCAGCAGAGAAACAGGGGGCGGATCCACTCAGCCCCAGCATTTT. Its protein product is CASRETGGGSTQPQHF.

V is TRBV25-1 and J is TRBJ2-1; TRBD1 agrees at 11 bases. With 8 bases clipped from V and 9 bases from J, the junction kept 12 bases outside the gene matches. The CDR3 consists of 15 residues. The germline CDR1 and CDR2 sequences are MGHDK and SYGVNS. CDR3 in DNA: TGTGCCAGCGGCCCATCCGGGACAGGGGGTGGTGAGCAGTTCTTC. Its translation: CASGPSGTGGGEQFF. The whole variable domain, filled in from reference TRBV25-1 and TRBJ2-1, reads EADIYQTPRYLVIGTGKKITLECSQTMGHDKMYWYQQDPGMELHLIHYSYGVNSTEKGDLSSESTVSRIRTEHFPLTLESARPSHTSQYLCASGPSGTGGGEQFFGPGTRLTVL.

The chain joins TRBV7-2 to TRBJ2-5; 7 positions match TRBD1. The CDR3 spans 16 residues. Germline V gives CDR1 SGHTA, CDR2 FQGNSA. V lost 4 bases and J lost 5; bases outside the gene matches: 13. The CDR3 nucleotides are TGTGCCAGCAGCTCGTACCTAGACAGGGATCATGAGACCCAGTACTTC. As protein: CASSSYLDRDHETQYF.

The J gene is TRBJ2-1, the V gene TRBV7-6; 9 nucleotides line up with TRBD2. The J segment lost 6 bases and the V segment lost 10 bases, leaving 10 bases of the junction unmatched. The CDR3 is 14 residues long. Germline CDR1 SGHVS, CDR2 FNYEAQ. CDR3 nucleotides: TGTGCCACCGGCCCACTAGCGGGCACCAATGAGCAGTTCTTC. Its protein is CATGPLAGTNEQFF. The variable domain in full, completed from reference TRBV7-6 and TRBJ2-1, reads GAGVSQSPRYKVTKRGQDVALRCDPISGHVSLYWYRQALGQGPEFLTYFNYEAQQDKSGLPNDRFSAERPEGSISTLTIQRTEQRDSAMYRCATGPLAGTNEQFFGPGTRLTVL.